What follows are 13 T cell receptor beta chains derived from one specimen sequenced in a study of cytomegalovirus exposure and HLA in healthy donors. Use of 60 Vbeta and 13 Jbeta primers characterized the PCR. Profiled with immunoSEQ multiplex PCR; TCRdb holds only in-frame clones, not every one. The table lists fewer than 150,000 clones, over 60% of them singletons, with 3% to 3.5% in the top ten. The specimen was PBMCs. The receptors stem from a man aged 35 to 55 in good health and CMV-seronegative.

This chain joins TRBV27 and TRBJ1-5; no clear D gene. CDR3 length: 15 amino acids. V dropped 3 bases and J dropped 0 bases, with 9 bases sitting between them. Germline V gives CDR1 MNHEY, CDR2 SMNVEV (reference sequence). The CDR3 reads CASSFDIYSNQPQHF. CDR3 coding DNA: TGTGCCAGCAGTTTTGACATCTATAGCAATCAGCCCCAGCATTTT.

V gene TRBV7-7 combines with J gene TRBJ2-7, with a tentative D call TRBD1 (6 bases). V shed 5 bases and J shed 0 bases, with 20 bases lying between them. The CDR3 loop spans 17 amino acids. CDR1 and CDR2 (germline): SSHAT, FNYEAQ (reference sequence). The CDR3 nucleotides are TGTGCCAGCAGCCCCTTATCGTCAGGGGCCAGCTCCTACGAGCAGTACTTC. The encoded protein is CASSPLSSGASSYEQYF.

Only one count was recorded for this clone. J is TRBJ2-7 and V is TRBV30, with D perhaps matching TRBD2 (7 bases). The V gene lost 2 bases and the J gene lost 5 bases, with 16 bases spanning the gap. There are 14 residues in the CDR3. The germline V gene has CDR1 GTSNPN and CDR2 SVGIG (reference sequence). CDR3 nucleotides: TGTGCCTGGAGTTTTGGGGGGGCGGTCAACGAGCAGTACTTC. Protein sequence: CAWSFGGAVNEQYF.

The chain has TRBV28 and TRBJ1-4, with 9 bases aligning to TRBD1. Germline assignment: CDR1 MDHEN and CDR2 SYDVKM. This CDR3 contains 17 residues. With 5 bases clipped from V and 0 bases from J, the junction kept 7 bases outside the gene matches. CDR3 sequence: CASSPWTGAATNEKLFF. The CDR3 nucleotides are TGTGCCAGCAGTCCATGGACAGGGGCCGCAACTAATGAAAAACTGTTTTTT.

This chain joins TRBV4-3 and TRBJ2-7; D gene uncertain. Germline V lookup: CDR1 LGHNA, CDR2 YSLEER. Trimming removed 2 bases from V and 2 bases from J, with 13 bases in between. CDR3 length: 15 residues. This CDR3 reads CASSQSPSGTYEQYF. The CDR3 DNA reads as TGCGCCAGCAGCCAATCGCCTTCAGGCACCTACGAGCAGTACTTC.

V usage is TRBV27 and J usage is TRBJ1-2, with 7 nucleotides matching TRBD1. Germline V gene sequence: CDR1 MNHEY, CDR2 SMNVEV (reference sequence). Germline trimming cut 5 bases from V and 2 bases from J; bases unmatched to any gene: 8. This CDR3 contains 15 residues. Here the CDR3 DNA reads TGTGCCAGCAGTAAACTCGGGACAGACAACTATGGCTACACCTTC. It specifies CASSKLGTDNYGYTF.

The chain is built from TRBV5-6 and TRBJ1-2; 7 positions agree with TRBD1. This CDR3 has 16 amino acids. Trimming cost V 1 base and J 5 bases; bases outside gene matches: 11. Germline-derived CDR1 and CDR2 are SGHDT and YYEEEE. CDR3 loop: CASSLRIGGIGYGYTF. DNA for the CDR3: TGTGCCAGCAGCTTGAGGATAGGGGGCATCGGGTATGGCTACACCTTC.

V is TRBV4-1 and J is TRBJ2-7; 10 bases match TRBD1. Unmatched junction bases numbered 7, after V lost 2 bases and J lost 0 bases. Germline assignment: CDR1 MGHRA and CDR2 YSYEKL. This CDR3 has 17 residues. The CDR3 DNA reads as TGCGCCAGCAGCCAAAACCCCGGGACAGGGGACTCCTACGAGCAGTACTTC. Translating it yields CASSQNPGTGDSYEQYF.

The CDR3 region is CASSSSDRQKLFF. CDR3 in DNA: TGCGCCAGCAGCTCGTCAGACAGGCAAAAACTGTTTTTT. V and J are TRBV5-1 and TRBJ1-4; tentatively, D is TRBD1 (6 bases). Germline CDR1 is SGHRS and CDR2 is YFSETQ. The CDR3 length is 13 residues. Between the trimmed V and J ends, which lost 3 bases and 9 bases, there was a span of 12 bases.

This clone turned up a few times. The V and J genes are TRBV5-1 and TRBJ1-5; TRBD1 might be the D (5 bases). The CDR3 length is 14 residues. Germline V lookup: CDR1 SGHRS, CDR2 YFSETQ. Trimming removed 2 bases at V and 2 bases at J, with 8 bases between. As DNA, the CDR3 is TGCGCCAGCAGCTTTCTAGGGGGCAATCAGCCCCAGCATTTT. It translates to CASSFLGGNQPQHF.

The chain uses TRBV5-8 and TRBJ1-1; maybe TRBD1 (5 bases). CDR3 length: 15 amino acids. Between the trimmed V and J ends, which lost 1 base and 3 bases, there was a span of 13 bases. Germline V CDR1 and CDR2: SGHTS, YDEGEE. DNA of the CDR3: TGTGCCAGCAGCTTGCTCGCGCGGGGGGACACTGAAGCTTTCTTT. Protein: CASSLLARGDTEAFF.

This chain links TRBV5-1 with TRBJ1-6; D not resolved. V gave up 4 bases and J gave up 0 bases, with 11 bases separating them. The germline V gene has CDR1 SGHRS and CDR2 YFSETQ. The CDR3 is 16 residues long. The CDR3 nucleotides read TGCGCCAGCAGCCCCGGGAGTTCCTCCTATAATTCACCCCTCCACTTT. Protein: CASSPGSSSYNSPLHF.

V and J are TRBV7-9 and TRBJ2-7; the match to TRBD1 covers 9 bases. The V gene end was trimmed by 4 bases and the J gene end by 5 bases; junction bases not matched to a gene: 6. Germline CDR1 reads SEHNR; CDR2 reads FQNEAQ (reference sequence). The CDR3 is made up of 14 amino acids. The CDR3 here is CASSYGQGTHEQYF. The CDR3 coding sequence is TGTGCCAGCAGCTACGGACAGGGGACACACGAGCAGTACTTC. The whole variable domain, filled in from reference TRBV7-9 and TRBJ2-7, reads DTGVSQNPRHKITKRGQNVTFRCDPISEHNRLYWYRQTLGQGPEFLTYFQNEAQLEKSRLLSDRFSAERPKGSFSTLEIQRTEQGDSAMYLCASSYGQGTHEQYFGPGTRLTVT.